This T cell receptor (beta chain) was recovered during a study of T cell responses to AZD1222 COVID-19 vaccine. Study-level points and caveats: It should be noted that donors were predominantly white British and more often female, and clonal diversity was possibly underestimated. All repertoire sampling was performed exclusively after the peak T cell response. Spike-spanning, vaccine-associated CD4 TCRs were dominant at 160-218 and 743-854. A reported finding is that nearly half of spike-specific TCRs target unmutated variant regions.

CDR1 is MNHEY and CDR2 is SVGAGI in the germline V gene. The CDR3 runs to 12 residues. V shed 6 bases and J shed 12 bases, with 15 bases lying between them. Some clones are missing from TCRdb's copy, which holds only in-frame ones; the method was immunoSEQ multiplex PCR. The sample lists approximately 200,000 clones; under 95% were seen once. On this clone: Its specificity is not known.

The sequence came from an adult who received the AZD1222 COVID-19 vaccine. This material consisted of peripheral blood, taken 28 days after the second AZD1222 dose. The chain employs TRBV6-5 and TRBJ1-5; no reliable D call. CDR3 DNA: TGTGCCAGCAGAAGCCAATCGGGTGTCCAGCATTTT. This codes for CASRSQSGVQHF.